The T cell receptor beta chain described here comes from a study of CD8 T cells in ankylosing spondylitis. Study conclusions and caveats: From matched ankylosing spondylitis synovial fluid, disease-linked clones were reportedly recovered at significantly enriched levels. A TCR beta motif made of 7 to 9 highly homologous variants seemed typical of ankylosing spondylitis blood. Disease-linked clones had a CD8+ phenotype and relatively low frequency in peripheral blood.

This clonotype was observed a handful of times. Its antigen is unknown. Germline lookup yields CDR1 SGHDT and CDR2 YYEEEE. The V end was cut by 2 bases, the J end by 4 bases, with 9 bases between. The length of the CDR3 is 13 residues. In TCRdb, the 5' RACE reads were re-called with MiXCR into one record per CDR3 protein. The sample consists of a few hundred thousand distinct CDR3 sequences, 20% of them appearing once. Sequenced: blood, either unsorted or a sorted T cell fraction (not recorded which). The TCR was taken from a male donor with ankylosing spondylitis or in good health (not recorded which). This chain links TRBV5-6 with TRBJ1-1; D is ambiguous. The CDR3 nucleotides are TGTGCCAGCAGCTTAGCAGTGGGCACTGAAGCTTTCTTT. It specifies CASSLAVGTEAFF.